One and the same sample provided the 23 T cell receptor beta chains below, sequenced in a study of T cell responses to AZD1222 COVID-19 vaccine. Libraries were prepared by immunoSEQ multiplex PCR; TCRdb keeps only in-frame clonotypes and omits some of them. The table records some 110,000 clones, over 75% of them present only once. The sequencing here drew on peripheral blood, taken on day 0 of AZD1222 vaccination. The receptors come from an adult in good health.

The chain's CDR3 is CASSTGTSTHEQYF. The CDR3 DNA sequence: TGCGCCAGCAGCACCGGGACTAGCACCCACGAGCAGTACTTC. The V gene is TRBV4-3, the J gene TRBJ2-7, with 9 bases that match TRBD2. Trimming cost V 5 bases and J 5 bases; bases outside gene matches: 7. Germline lookup yields CDR1 LGHNA and CDR2 YSLEER. The CDR3 runs to 14 residues.

The CDR3: CASSPGTWGAFF. For the CDR3, the DNA is TGTGCCAGCAGCCCAGGGACCTGGGGAGCTTTCTTT. The chain carries TRBV7-2 and TRBJ1-1; D might be TRBD1 (5 bases). Deletions cut 5 bases from V and 10 bases from J, with 14 bases between. Germline loops: CDR1 SGHTA, CDR2 FQGNSA. The CDR3 has 12 amino acids.

V and J are TRBV5-1 and TRBJ1-1; 8 bases are a match to TRBD1. CDR1 is SGHRS and CDR2 is YFSETQ in the germline V gene. This CDR3 contains 14 residues. V shed 4 bases and J 4 bases; nucleotides not matched to a gene: 6. The CDR3 region has the DNA TGCGCCAGCAGCACCGACAGGGGACCCACTGAAGCTTTCTTT. Translating it yields CASSTDRGPTEAFF.

V and J are TRBV6-5 and TRBJ1-2; D not certain. Trimming cost V 5 bases and J 2 bases, with 12 bases left between them. Germline lookup yields CDR1 MNHEY and CDR2 SVGAGI. The CDR3 length is 14 residues. CDR3 in DNA: TGTGCCAGCAGTACCGGACCGAGAAACTATGGCTACACCTTC. This sequence encodes CASSTGPRNYGYTF.

The V and J genes are TRBV27 and TRBJ2-1; D gene ambiguous. The CDR3 extends over 15 amino acids. CDR1 and CDR2 (germline): MNHEY, SMNVEV (reference sequence). Trimming took off 2 bases at V and 7 bases at J, with 15 bases between the two ends. CDR3 nucleotide sequence: TGTGCCAGCAGTTTAGGATGGGTCACCTCAAATGAGCAGTTCTTC. Amino acids: CASSLGWVTSNEQFF.

DNA for the CDR3: TGTGCCAGCAGCCTACGACGGGGTTCGCCTTTCTTT. Translated: CASSLRRGSPFF. V and J are TRBV3-1 (or the pseudogene TRBV3-2) and TRBJ1-1; D is unresolved. The CDR3 has 12 residues. V lost 4 bases and J lost 12, with 15 bases in between. The germline V gene encodes CDR1 LGHDT and CDR2 YNNKEL (reference sequence).

The CDR3 sequence is CASSAGQGSIEAFF. CDR3 nucleotide sequence: TGTGCCAGTAGTGCGGGACAGGGGAGTATAGAAGCTTTCTTT. The rearrangement links TRBV19 to TRBJ1-1; the match to TRBD1 covers 10 bases. Germline-derived CDR1 and CDR2 are LNHDA and SQIVND (reference sequence). V shed 5 bases, J shed 8 bases, and the junction held 8 bases outside the gene matches. CDR3 size: 14 residues.

This chain connects TRBV23-1 to TRBJ1-1; 8 bases match TRBD1. TRBV23-1 is identified as an open reading frame with a role that is uncertain. The CDR3 runs 14 residues. The V and J ends lost 6 bases and 5 bases, in that order; junction bases with no gene match: 8. CDR3 amino acids: CASSPDRGQTEAFF. In nucleotides, the CDR3 is TGCGCCAGCAGCCCTGACAGGGGACAGACTGAAGCTTTCTTT.

The chain joins TRBV11-3 to TRBJ1-3, with D tentatively TRBD1 (5 bases). This CDR3 is 16 amino acids long. In germline, CDR1 is SGHNT, CDR2 YENEEA. Deletions cut 5 bases from V and 0 bases from J, with 14 bases between. CDR3 nucleotides: TGTGCCAGCAGCCCAGGGACCGCGAGCTCTGGAAACACCATATATTTT. Its translation: CASSPGTASSGNTIYF.

This chain links TRBV3-1 (or the pseudogene TRBV3-2) with TRBJ2-5; D is unresolved. V lost 1 base and J lost 2, with 23 bases in between. This CDR3 is built from 19 residues. Germline assignment: CDR1 LGHDT and CDR2 YNNKEL (reference sequence). DNA for the CDR3: TGTGCCAGCAGCCAAGGCAAGCGCATCTTCTCCGACGGGCAAGAGACCCAGTACTTC. Amino acids: CASSQGKRIFSDGQETQYF.

This clone was seen a few times. This chain connects TRBV11-2 to TRBJ1-6, with a possible D match to TRBD1 (6 bases). The V end was cut by 0 bases, the J end by 13 bases, with 13 bases between. The germline CDR1 and CDR2 sequences are SGHAT and FQNNGV. The CDR3 sequence is 14 residues long. The CDR3 loop is CASSLEAGEAPLHF. The CDR3 bases are TGTGCCAGCAGCTTAGAAGCAGGGGAGGCTCCCCTCCACTTT.

The V and J genes are TRBV5-6 and TRBJ2-7; D uncertain. CDR1 is SGHDT and CDR2 is YYEEEE in the germline V gene. Trimming cost V 1 base and J 6 bases, with 11 bases left between them. The CDR3 totals 13 residues. The CDR3 sequence: CASSLSVGGEQYF. CDR3 DNA sequence: TGTGCCAGCAGCTTGTCGGTCGGTGGCGAGCAGTACTTC. The entire variable domain, with the rest obtained from reference TRBV5-6 and TRBJ2-7, is as follows: DAGVTQSPTHLIKTRGQQVTLRCSPKSGHDTVSWYQQALGQGPQFIFQYYEEEERQRGNFPDRFSGHQFPNYSSELNVNALLLGDSALYLCASSLSVGGEQYFGPGTRLTVT.

The chain joins TRBV5-1 to TRBJ2-7; TRBD1 agrees at 11 bases. The ends lost 7 bases at V and 7 bases at J; junction bases unmatched: 10. The CDR3 spans 14 residues. Looked up from germline, CDR1 is SGHRS and CDR2 is YFSETQ. DNA of the CDR3: TGCGCCAGCCGCGCCGGGACAGGGGGTGATGAGCAGTACTTC. It translates to CASRAGTGGDEQYF.

This clone was observed once. The V call is TRBV25-1, the J call TRBJ1-3; D is ambiguous. CDR3 length: 12 amino acids. Germline CDR1 reads MGHDK; CDR2 reads SYGVNS. V was pared by 3 bases and J by 4 bases, with 4 bases between. This chain's CDR3 is CASSEEGNTIYF. The CDR3 nucleotides are TGTGCCAGCAGTGAGGAAGGAAACACCATATATTTT.

The chain uses TRBV19 and TRBJ1-1, with 8 bases lining up with TRBD1. This CDR3 contains 16 residues. V lost 5 bases, J lost 1 base, and 9 bases stayed unmatched. CDR1 is LNHDA, CDR2 SQIVND, per germline (reference sequence). CDR3 residues: CASSVYSGTGNTEAFF. CDR3 nucleotide sequence: TGTGCCAGTAGTGTATACTCCGGGACAGGGAACACTGAAGCTTTCTTT.

V is TRBV6-5 and J is TRBJ2-1; 8 nucleotides agree with TRBD2. Trimming took 7 bases from V and 0 from J; bases not matched to a gene: 5. CDR3 length equals 15 residues. The germline gives CDR1 MNHEY, CDR2 SVGAGI. The CDR3 bases are TGTGCCAGCACCAAACTAGCGGCCTCCTACAATGAGCAGTTCTTC. Amino acids: CASTKLAASYNEQFF.

The rearrangement joins TRBV9 to TRBJ2-3; D gene ambiguous. The CDR3 sequence is 12 residues long. Germline-derived CDR1 and CDR2 are SGDLS and YYNGEE. V gave up 3 bases and J gave up 5 bases, with 7 bases separating them. In DNA, the CDR3 is TGTGCCAGCAGCGCGAATAGAGATACGCAGTATTTT. Amino acids: CASSANRDTQYF.

This clone was counted between two and nine times. V and J are TRBV28 and TRBJ2-2; TRBD2 matches at 12 bases. Germline assignment: CDR1 MDHEN and CDR2 SYDVKM. CDR3 length: 17 amino acids. The J segment lost 6 bases and the V segment lost 3 bases, leaving 8 bases of the junction unmatched. The CDR3 sequence: CASSFWSLAGGPGELFF. CDR3 sequence (DNA): TGTGCCAGCAGTTTTTGGTCACTAGCGGGAGGACCCGGGGAGCTGTTTTTT.

V and J are TRBV18 and TRBJ1-1; TRBD1 agrees at 7 bases. V gave up 4 bases and J gave up 4 bases; unmatched junction bases: 12. CDR1 is KGHSH and CDR2 is LQKENI in the germline V gene. The CDR3 is 16 residues long. CDR3 sequence (DNA): TGTGCCAGCTCACGGGGAGGGGGCGATGGGGTCACTGAAGCTTTCTTT. Its translation: CASSRGGGDGVTEAFF.

V is TRBV3-1 (or the pseudogene TRBV3-2) and J is TRBJ1-4; D is unresolved. Germline lookup yields CDR1 LGHDT and CDR2 YNNKEL (reference sequence). V was cut by 4 bases and J by 14 bases, with 2 bases left in between. This CDR3 is built from 8 residues. The CDR3 region is CASSPLFF. CDR3 coding DNA: TGTGCCAGCAGCCCCCTGTTTTTT.

In this sample, this clone turned up a few times. The rearrangement uses TRBV18 and TRBJ2-4; a weak D match, TRBD2 (5 bases). From germline, CDR1 is KGHSH and CDR2 LQKENI. The length of the CDR3 is 15 residues. Trimming took 1 base from V and 0 from J, leaving 7 bases between them. DNA for the CDR3: TGTGCCAGCTCACCACGGGAGTTAGCCAAAAACATTCAGTACTTC. Amino acid sequence: CASSPRELAKNIQYF.

This sequence joins TRBV28 and TRBJ2-7; the match to TRBD2 covers 12 bases. The V gene end was trimmed by 4 bases and the J gene end by 4 bases; junction bases not matched to a gene: 11. The CDR3 runs to 17 residues. CDR1 and CDR2 (germline): MDHEN, SYDVKM. In nucleotides, the CDR3 is TGTGCCAGCAGTTCGTACCCGACTAGCGGGAGAGGGTACGAGCAGTACTTC. Translated, it gives CASSSYPTSGRGYEQYF. The full variable domain, its missing parts supplied by reference TRBV28 and TRBJ2-7, is DVKVTQSSRYLVKRTGEKVFLECVQDMDHENMFWYRQDPGLGLRLIYFSYDVKMKEKGDIPEGYSVSREKKERFSLILESASTNQTSMYLCASSSYPTSGRGYEQYFGPGTRLTVT.

The V and J genes are TRBV5-1 and TRBJ1-2, with D possibly matching TRBD1 (5 bases). Trimming shortened V by 4 bases and J by 1 base, and 11 bases separated the two germline ends. Looked up from germline, CDR1 is SGHRS and CDR2 is YFSETQ. CDR3 length equals 14 residues. CDR3 residues: CASSPGNSNYGYTF. The CDR3, as DNA: TGCGCCAGCAGCCCAGGGAACAGTAACTATGGCTACACCTTC.